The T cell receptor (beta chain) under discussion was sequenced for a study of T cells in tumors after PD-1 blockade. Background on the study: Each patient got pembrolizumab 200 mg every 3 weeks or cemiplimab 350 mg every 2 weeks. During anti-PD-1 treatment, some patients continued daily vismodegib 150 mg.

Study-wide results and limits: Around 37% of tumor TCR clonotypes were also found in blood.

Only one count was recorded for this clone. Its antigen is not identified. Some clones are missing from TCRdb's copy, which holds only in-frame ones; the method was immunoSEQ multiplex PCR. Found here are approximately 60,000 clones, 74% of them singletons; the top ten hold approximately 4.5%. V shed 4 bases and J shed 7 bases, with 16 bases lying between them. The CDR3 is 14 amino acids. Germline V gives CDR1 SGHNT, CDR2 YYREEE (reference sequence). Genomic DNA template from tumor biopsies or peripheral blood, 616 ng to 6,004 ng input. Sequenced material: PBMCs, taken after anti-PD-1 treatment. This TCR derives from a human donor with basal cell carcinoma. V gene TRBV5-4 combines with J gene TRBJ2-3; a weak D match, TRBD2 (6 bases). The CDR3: CASSTGRDSNTQYF. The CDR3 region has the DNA TGTGCCAGCAGCACCGGCCGGGACTCAAATACGCAGTATTTT.